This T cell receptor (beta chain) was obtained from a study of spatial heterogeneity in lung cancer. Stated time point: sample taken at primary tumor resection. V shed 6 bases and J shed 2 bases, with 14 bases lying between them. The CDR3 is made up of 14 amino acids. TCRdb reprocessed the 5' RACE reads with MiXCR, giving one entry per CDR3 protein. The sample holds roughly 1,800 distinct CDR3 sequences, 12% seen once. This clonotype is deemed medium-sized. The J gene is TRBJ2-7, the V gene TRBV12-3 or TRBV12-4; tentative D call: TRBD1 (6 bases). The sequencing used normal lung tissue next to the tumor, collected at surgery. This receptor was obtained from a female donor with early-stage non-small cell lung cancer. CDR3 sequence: CASSNRQVTYEQYF. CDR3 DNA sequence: TGTGCCAGCAGCAACCGACAGGTTACCTACGAGCAGTACTTC.